This T cell receptor (beta chain) was captured by sequencing in a study of control samples from healthy donors and cancer patients. Trimming cost V 0 bases and J 4 bases, with 9 bases left between them. Germline CDR1 reads MGHRA; CDR2 reads YSYEKL. The CDR3 sequence is 14 residues long. Here immunoSEQ multiplex PCR was the method, and the copy in TCRdb shows in-frame clones only, minus some. The repertoire holds some 200,000 clones, about 93% seen once, with 1.4% to 1.5% in the top ten. The origin of this receptor is a man aged 18 to 29 in good health. The gene calls are TRBV4-1 and TRBJ1-1; D is unresolved. The material sequenced was blood. This CDR3 is CASSQDTGGTEAFF. The CDR3 bases are TGCGCCAGCAGCCAAGATACTGGTGGCACTGAAGCTTTCTTT.